One and the same sample provided the 10 T cell receptor beta chains below, sequenced in a study of neoadjuvant nivolumab and ipilimumab in lung cancer. Generated by immunoSEQ multiplex PCR, the TCRdb table keeps only in-frame clones and is missing some. This repertoire shows some 30,000 clones, roughly nine tenths found once; its top ten account for around 4.8%. Specimen: peripheral blood, collected after neoadjuvant nivolumab, alone or with ipilimumab, at or shortly before surgery. The receptors derive from an adult with non-small cell lung cancer.

The J gene is TRBJ1-4, the V gene TRBV7-2, with D possibly TRBD1 on 6 matching bases. V gave up 2 bases and J gave up 5 bases, with 9 bases separating them. CDR1 SGHTA and CDR2 FQGNSA come from the germline V gene. The CDR3 loop spans 14 amino acids. The CDR3: CASSLQGLNEKLFF. The CDR3 nucleotides are TGTGCCAGCAGCTTACAGGGGCTAAATGAAAAACTGTTTTTT.

V usage is TRBV7-2 and J usage is TRBJ1-6; D not resolved. From germline, CDR1 is SGHTA and CDR2 FQGNSA. The CDR3 is 14 residues long. Trimming shortened V by 2 bases and J by 7 bases, and 9 bases separated the two germline ends. The CDR3 is CASSLFWGNSPLHF. DNA of the CDR3: TGTGCCAGCAGCTTATTCTGGGGAAATTCACCCCTCCACTTT.

The CDR3 sequence is CASRSAGELFF. The CDR3, as DNA: TGTGCCAGCAGATCCGCCGGGGAGCTGTTTTTT. The J gene is TRBJ2-2, the V gene TRBV14; D remains ambiguous. V was shortened by 6 bases and J by 6 bases, with 5 bases between the two germline ends. The germline V gene has CDR1 SGHDN and CDR2 FVKESK. The CDR3 consists of 11 residues.

The genes are TRBV18 and TRBJ2-1; 10 positions match TRBD2. CDR1 and CDR2 from the germline V gene are KGHSH and LQKENI. The CDR3 has 16 residues. The V segment lost 1 base and the J segment 5 bases; nucleotides outside the gene matches: 5. This CDR3 is CASSPRASGGDNEQFF. The CDR3 DNA reads TGTGCCAGCTCACCACGGGCTAGCGGGGGAGACAATGAGCAGTTCTTC.

The V gene is TRBV18, the J gene TRBJ1-2, with 10 bases aligning to TRBD1. The CDR3 runs 16 residues. The germline CDR1 and CDR2 sequences are KGHSH and LQKENI. Trimming took 3 bases from V and 4 from J; bases not matched to a gene: 8. The CDR3 DNA sequence: TGTGCCAGCTCACCGGGACAGGGGACACTAGGCTATGGCTACACCTTC. Translation gives CASSPGQGTLGYGYTF. Using reference TRBV18 and TRBJ1-2 for the parts outside the CDR3, the full variable domain is NAGVMQNPRHLVRRRGQEARLRCSPMKGHSHVYWYRQLPEEGLKFMVYLQKENIIDESGMPKERFSAEFPKEGPSILRIQQVVRGDSAAYFCASSPGQGTLGYGYTFGSGTRLTVV.

The chain uses TRBV19 and TRBJ1-5; D is undetermined. V was pared by 10 bases and J by 5 bases, with 15 bases between. From germline, CDR1 is LNHDA and CDR2 SQIVND (reference sequence). This CDR3 has 13 amino acids. The CDR3 loop is CATLQIPDQPQHF. CDR3 sequence (DNA): TGTGCCACCCTACAAATCCCGGATCAGCCCCAGCATTTT.

The V and J genes are TRBV11-2 and TRBJ2-5; either TRBD1 or TRBD2 may fit D (6 bases each). CDR1 is SGHAT and CDR2 is FQNNGV in the germline V gene. V lost 1 base and J lost 1, with 10 bases in between. This CDR3 spans 15 amino acids. CDR3 DNA: TGTGCCAGCAGCTTAGGGAGGGGGAGCCAAGAGACCCAGTACTTC. Translation gives CASSLGRGSQETQYF.

The V and J genes are TRBV5-1 and TRBJ1-4; 7 nucleotides line up with TRBD1. The V gene end was trimmed by 4 bases and the J gene end by 7 bases; junction bases not matched to a gene: 10. Per the germline V gene, CDR1 is SGHRS and CDR2 is YFSETQ. The CDR3 has 15 residues. CDR3 nucleotides: TGCGCCAGCAGCCCCGCAGGGACAGCAACTGAAAAACTGTTTTTT. Translating gives CASSPAGTATEKLFF.

V is TRBV10-2 and J is TRBJ2-4; D is uncertain. CDR1 is WSHSY, CDR2 SAAADI, per germline. Trimming stripped 6 bases from V and 1 base from J, with 10 bases between. The CDR3 contains 14 residues. CDR3 DNA: TGCGCCAGCAGGTCCTTTTTGGCCAAAAACATTCAGTACTTC. Translating it yields CASRSFLAKNIQYF.

This chain connects TRBV5-1 to TRBJ2-2, with D possibly being TRBD2 (6 bases). The V gene's germline CDR1 is SGHRS and CDR2 YFSETQ. The CDR3 is 14 residues long. V was clipped by 4 bases and J by 2 bases, with 9 bases between them. The CDR3 spells CASSLGGNTGELFF. The CDR3 DNA sequence: TGCGCCAGCAGCCTGGGGGGTAACACCGGGGAGCTGTTTTTT.